The next 18 T cell receptor beta chains were all read from a single sample in a study of T cell changes during pregnancy in multiple sclerosis. Profiling relied on immunoSEQ multiplex PCR, and the TCRdb table lists in-frame clones only, not all of them. The sample lists roughly 39,000 clones, around nine tenths occurring once. The input for sequencing was CD4+ T cells from peripheral blood mononuclear cells, taken before pregnancy. The receptors come from a female donor with multiple sclerosis, enrolled in a pregnancy study.

The gene calls are TRBV5-6 and TRBJ1-1; D uncertain. This CDR3 has 12 residues. Germline lookup yields CDR1 SGHDT and CDR2 YYEEEE. V was pared by 2 bases and J by 10 bases, with 12 bases between. Here the CDR3 reads CASSLSSSGAFF. The CDR3 nucleotides read TGTGCCAGCAGCTTATCGTCCTCCGGAGCTTTCTTT.

The rearrangement links TRBV19 to TRBJ1-2; 7 bases agree with TRBD1. The ends lost 10 bases at V and 8 bases at J; junction bases unmatched: 16. Germline V gene lookup returns CDR1 LNHDA and CDR2 SQIVND (reference sequence). The CDR3 runs to 14 residues. The CDR3 coding sequence is TGTGCCACTTTTGACAGGGATGAACTATCGGGCTACACCTTC. The encoded protein is CATFDRDELSGYTF.

The sample holds one count of this clone. This chain uses TRBV7-2 with TRBJ1-2; 8 nucleotides line up with TRBD1. The V gene's germline CDR1 is SGHTA and CDR2 FQGNSA. The CDR3 covers 16 residues. J gave up 4 bases and V 5 bases, and 12 bases lay outside the gene matches. CDR3 bases: TGTGCCAGCAGCCCCTCGGGGGGCAGGGGGCCCTATGGCTACACCTTC. Its protein is CASSPSGGRGPYGYTF.

The chain is built from TRBV9 and TRBJ1-3; D unresolved. Germline CDR1 and CDR2: SGDLS and YYNGEE. Trimming stripped 0 bases from V and 0 bases from J, with 13 bases between. The CDR3 sequence is 17 residues long. The CDR3 loop is CASSVDPAVGSGNTIYF. In nucleotides, the CDR3 is TGTGCCAGCAGCGTAGATCCCGCCGTCGGCTCTGGAAACACCATATATTTT.

This sequence joins TRBV11-2 and TRBJ2-2; perhaps TRBD2 as D (5 bases). Germline V gives CDR1 SGHAT, CDR2 FQNNGV. V was shortened by 3 bases and J by 2 bases, with 13 bases between the two germline ends. CDR3 size: 16 residues. CDR3 residues: CASSFPGKINTGELFF. DNA for the CDR3: TGTGCCAGCAGCTTTCCCGGGAAAATCAACACCGGGGAGCTGTTTTTT.

The chain is built from TRBV7-9 and TRBJ2-7; 11 positions match TRBD1. Germline values: CDR1 SEHNR, CDR2 FQNEAQ (reference sequence). The V gene end was trimmed by 1 base and the J gene end by 2 bases; junction bases not matched to a gene: 7. The CDR3 runs 17 residues. The CDR3 spells CASSLGTGGFEAYEQYF. The DNA of the CDR3 is TGTGCCAGCAGCTTAGGGACAGGGGGCTTCGAGGCCTACGAGCAGTACTTC.

The chain carries TRBV7-9 and TRBJ1-5; D is perhaps TRBD1 (6 bases). This CDR3 is built from 17 residues. Deletions cut 2 bases from V and 5 bases from J, with 19 bases between. The germline gives CDR1 SEHNR, CDR2 FQNEAQ (reference sequence). In DNA form, the CDR3 reads TGTGCCAGCAGCTTATTTGGGGGGGGCCTAACGGATCAGCCCCAGCATTTT. This gives the protein CASSLFGGGLTDQPQHF.

The V call is TRBV18, the J call TRBJ2-5; the match to TRBD2 covers 9 bases. The CDR3 consists of 16 residues. V lost 2 bases to trimming and J lost 5 bases; unmatched junction nucleotides: 9. Germline CDR1 KGHSH, CDR2 LQKENI. The CDR3 here is CASSPAGGTRVETQYF. The CDR3 DNA reads TGTGCCAGCTCACCAGCGGGAGGGACCCGGGTGGAGACCCAGTACTTC.

J is TRBJ1-1 and V is TRBV28, with D possibly matching TRBD1 (5 bases). V lost 3 bases and J 3 bases, leaving 11 bases between the germline ends. Germline-derived CDR1 and CDR2 are MDHEN and SYDVKM. This CDR3 has 14 amino acids. In nucleotides, the CDR3 is TGTGCCAGCAGTTTGTCAGGGATGTACACTGAAGCTTTCTTT. Translated: CASSLSGMYTEAFF.

The chain joins TRBV19 to TRBJ2-1; TRBD1 is a possible D gene (5 bases). CDR1 is LNHDA, CDR2 SQIVND, per germline (reference sequence). V was shortened by 5 bases and J by 7 bases, with 18 bases between the two germline ends. The CDR3 has 15 amino acids. The CDR3 loop is CASSFQGFGRNEQFF. The DNA of the CDR3 is TGTGCCAGTAGTTTTCAGGGTTTCGGTCGGAATGAGCAGTTCTTC.

This clone came up a few times. The chain has TRBV30 and TRBJ1-1, with 7 bases that match TRBD1. The length of the CDR3 is 13 residues. Per the germline V gene, CDR1 is GTSNPN and CDR2 is SVGIG (reference sequence). V gave up 2 bases and J gave up 4 bases; unmatched junction bases: 4. The CDR3, as DNA: TGTGCCTGGAGTCGACAGGGTAGCACTGAAGCTTTCTTT. Amino acid sequence: CAWSRQGSTEAFF.

The chain employs TRBV7-8 and TRBJ1-1, with TRBD1 matching 7 bases. V lost 7 bases and J lost 1; bases outside the gene matches: 3. This CDR3 has 13 amino acids. Germline values: CDR1 SGHVS, CDR2 FQNEAQ. CDR3 amino acids: CASTRTGNTEAFF. CDR3 sequence (DNA): TGTGCCAGCACCCGGACAGGGAACACTGAAGCTTTCTTT. The whole variable domain, filled in from reference TRBV7-8 and TRBJ1-1, reads GAGVSQSPRYKVAKRGQDVALRCDPISGHVSLFWYQQALGQGPEFLTYFQNEAQLDKSGLPSDRFFAERPEGSVSTLKIQRTQQEDSAVYLCASTRTGNTEAFFGQGTRLTVV.

This chain uses TRBV6-1 with TRBJ1-3; D not resolved. This CDR3 comprises 13 residues. CDR1 is MNHNS and CDR2 is SASEGT in the germline V gene. The germline V and J ends were trimmed by 4 bases and 2 bases, with 6 bases remaining between them. CDR3 protein: CASSVEAGNTIYF. CDR3 bases: TGTGCCAGCAGTGTGGAGGCTGGAAACACCATATATTTT.

The chain recombines TRBV14 with TRBJ2-3; 9 bases are a match to TRBD2. The J segment lost 2 bases and the V segment lost 0 bases, leaving 6 bases of the junction unmatched. The CDR3 runs 17 residues. Germline V CDR1 and CDR2: SGHDN, FVKESK. CDR3 sequence: CASSQDLAGDYTDTQYF. In DNA, the CDR3 is TGTGCCAGCAGCCAAGATTTAGCGGGGGACTACACAGATACGCAGTATTTT.

The rearrangement joins TRBV9 to TRBJ2-5, with D possibly TRBD2 on 6 matching bases. The CDR3 is 15 residues long. V shed 2 bases and J shed 4 bases, with 15 bases lying between them. Germline CDR1 reads SGDLS; CDR2 reads YYNGEE. CDR3 sequence: CASSVLGSEGETQYF. CDR3 DNA sequence: TGTGCCAGCAGCGTGCTAGGGTCGGAGGGAGAGACCCAGTACTTC.

The chain joins TRBV14 to TRBJ1-5; no reliable D call. Trimming took off 5 bases at V and 2 bases at J, with 7 bases between the two ends. The germline gives CDR1 SGHDN, CDR2 FVKESK. The CDR3 spans 13 residues. The chain's CDR3 is CASSSRGNQPQHF. CDR3 nucleotide sequence: TGTGCCAGCAGCTCGAGAGGCAATCAGCCCCAGCATTTT.

The chain uses TRBV28 and TRBJ1-2; 10 bases map to TRBD1. Germline CDR1 MDHEN, CDR2 SYDVKM. V dropped 5 bases and J dropped 2; count of bases not matched to a gene: 5. This CDR3 is 15 amino acids long. CDR3 nucleotides: TGTGCCAGCAGTAGGGGACAGGGGTTAAACTATGGCTACACCTTC. Translating it yields CASSRGQGLNYGYTF.

This rearrangement joins TRBV10-3 to TRBJ2-3; the D gene is possibly TRBD2 (5 bases). V lost 6 bases to trimming and J lost 0 bases, with 13 bases between them. Germline loops: CDR1 ENHRY, CDR2 SYGVKD. This CDR3 comprises 15 residues. CDR3 nucleotides: TGTGCCATCAGAGGCAGCGGAGCGAGCACAGATACGCAGTATTTT. Amino acids: CAIRGSGASTDTQYF.